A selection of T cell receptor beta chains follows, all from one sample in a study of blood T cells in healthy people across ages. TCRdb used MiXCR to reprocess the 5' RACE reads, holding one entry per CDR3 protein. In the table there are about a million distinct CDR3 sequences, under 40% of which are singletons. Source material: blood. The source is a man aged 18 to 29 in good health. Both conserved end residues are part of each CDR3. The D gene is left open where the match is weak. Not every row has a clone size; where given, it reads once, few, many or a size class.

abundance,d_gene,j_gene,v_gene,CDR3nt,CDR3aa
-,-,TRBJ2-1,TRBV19,TGTGCCAGTAGTATAGGACCCACTCCGTACAATGAGCAGTTCTTC,CASSIGPTPYNEQFF
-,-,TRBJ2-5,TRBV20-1,TGCAATGCTAGAGTAGGGGCACTCCAAGAGACCCAGTACTTC,CNARVGALQETQYF
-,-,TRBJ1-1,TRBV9,TGTGCCAGCAGCGTAGCTGGCAGACAGAACACTGAAGCTTTCTTT,CASSVAGRQNTEAFF
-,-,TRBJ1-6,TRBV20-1,TGCAGTGCCCCGGACCATGGGAATTCACCCCTCCACTTT,CSAPDHGNSPLHF
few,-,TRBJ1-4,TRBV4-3,TGCGCCAGCAGCCCTCGGACAGTAACAGTTACAACTAATGAAAAACTGTTTTTT,CASSPRTVTVTTNEKLFF
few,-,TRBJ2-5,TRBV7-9,TGTGCCAGCAGACCCCCTCCTCGCTTTGGGGAGACCCAGTACTTC,CASRPPPRFGETQYF
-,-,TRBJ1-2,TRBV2,TGTGCCAGCAGTACGGGGTTTGGGTATGGCTACACCTTC,CASSTGFGYGYTF
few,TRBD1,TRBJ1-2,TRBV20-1,TGCAGTGCTCACTCCTCGACAGGGTCTAACTATGGCTACACCTTC,CSAHSSTGSNYGYTF
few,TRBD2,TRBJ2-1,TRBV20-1,TGCAGTGCTGTAACGACTAGCGGGGGCTACAATGAGCAGTTCTTC,CSAVTTSGGYNEQFF
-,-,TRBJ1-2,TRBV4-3,TGCGCCAGCAGCCAAGACAGGTGGGACTATGGCTACACCTTC,CASSQDRWDYGYTF
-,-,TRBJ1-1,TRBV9,TGTGCCAGCAGCGTAGTGACGGGGGCCCTTCCCACGAACACTGAAGCTTTCTTT,CASSVVTGALPTNTEAFF
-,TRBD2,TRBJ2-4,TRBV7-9,TGTGCCAGCAGCTTAGCCTGGCTAGCGGGGGGCCAATACAATGAGCAGTACTTC,CASSLAWLAGGQYNEQYF
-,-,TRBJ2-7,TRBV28,TGTGCCAGCAGTCCCCATGCGGGGACCTCCTACGAGCAGTACTTC,CASSPHAGTSYEQYF
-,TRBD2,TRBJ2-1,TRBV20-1,TGCAGTGCTAGCGAACTAGCGGGGGAGCGGGATGAGCAGTTCTTC,CSASELAGERDEQFF
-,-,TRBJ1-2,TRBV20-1,TGCAGTGTCCTCAGGGACGGAGGAACGGGCTACACCTTC,CSVLRDGGTGYTF
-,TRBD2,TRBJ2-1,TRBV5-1,TGCGCCAGCAGCTTGGGAGTAGCGGGGGGTTATGAGCAGTTCTTC,CASSLGVAGGYEQFF
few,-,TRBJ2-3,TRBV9,TGTGCCAGCAGCGCAGTCGGAGGAGGCACAGATACGCAGTATTTT,CASSAVGGGTDTQYF
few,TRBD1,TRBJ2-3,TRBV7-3,TGTGCCAGCAGCAAGGGGGGACAGGCCACAGATACGCAGTATTTT,CASSKGGQATDTQYF
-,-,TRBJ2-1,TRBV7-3,TGTGCCAGCAGCCCGGGTAGGACAAACAATGAGCAGTTCTTC,CASSPGRTNNEQFF
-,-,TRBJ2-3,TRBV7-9,TGTGCCAGCAGTCAAATTACGCTAAGCAGATCTCTCACAGATACGCAGTATTTT,CASSQITLSRSLTDTQYF
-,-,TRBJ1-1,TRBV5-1,TGCGCCAGCTTACGAAGCCTTGAAGCTTTCTTT,CASLRSLEAFF
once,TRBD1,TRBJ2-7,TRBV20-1,TGCAGTGCTAGAGATGCCTGGACAGGGGCCTACGAGCAGTACTTC,CSARDAWTGAYEQYF
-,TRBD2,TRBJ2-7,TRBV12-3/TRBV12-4,TGTGCCAGCAGTTTACGGCGGGGGGTCAATGAGCAGTACTTC,CASSLRRGVNEQYF
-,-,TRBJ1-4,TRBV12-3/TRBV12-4,TGTGCCAGCAGTTTAGATCCGGGGGCGGATGAAAAACTGTTTTTT,CASSLDPGADEKLFF
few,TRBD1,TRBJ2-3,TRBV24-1,TGTGCCACCAGTGAATCCGGGACAGGGACAAGTAGGTCGACAGATACGCAGTATTTT,CATSESGTGTSRSTDTQYF
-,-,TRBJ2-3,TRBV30,TGTGCCTGGAGTGGGATTGACGGACGCACAGATACGCAGTATTTT,CAWSGIDGRTDTQYF
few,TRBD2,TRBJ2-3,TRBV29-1,TGCAGCGTTGAGGGTCGACTAGCGGACCGCACAGATACGCAGTATTTT,CSVEGRLADRTDTQYF
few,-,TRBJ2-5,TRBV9,TGTGCCAGCAGCGGGGGGTCTTGGGAGACCCAGTACTTC,CASSGGSWETQYF
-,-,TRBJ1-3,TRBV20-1,TGCAGTGCGCCAGCTGGAAACACCATATATTTT,CSAPAGNTIYF
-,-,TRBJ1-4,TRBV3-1,TGTGCCAGCAGCCAAGATCCCCCAGGGACCAATGAAAAACTGTTTTTT,CASSQDPPGTNEKLFF
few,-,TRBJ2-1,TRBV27,TGTGCCAGCAGTGTAGGGCTTACCAATGAGCAGTTCTTC,CASSVGLTNEQFF
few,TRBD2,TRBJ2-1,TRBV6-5,TGTGCCAGCAGCCGGACCCAGGGAGGGTACAATGAGCAGTTCTTC,CASSRTQGGYNEQFF
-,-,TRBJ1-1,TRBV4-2,TGTGCCAGCAGCCCAGGGCGGTCAGGCGCTGAAGCTTTCTTT,CASSPGRSGAEAFF
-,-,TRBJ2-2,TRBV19,TGTGCCAGTAGCACCGACTGGGCGAACACCGGGGAGCTGTTTTTT,CASSTDWANTGELFF
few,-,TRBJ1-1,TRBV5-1,TGCGCCAGCAGCGTGAAGGTTTGGGACACTGAAGCTTTCTTT,CASSVKVWDTEAFF
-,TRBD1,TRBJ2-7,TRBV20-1,TGCAGTGCTAGCGGGACAGGTGCTGGCGCCTACGAGCAGTACTTC,CSASGTGAGAYEQYF
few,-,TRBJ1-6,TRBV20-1,TGCAGTGCCCCCATAGGCAGTGATAATTCACCCCTCCACTTT,CSAPIGSDNSPLHF
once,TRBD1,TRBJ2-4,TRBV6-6,TGTGCCAGCAGCCCGGACAGGGTAGAAAACATTCAGTACTTC,CASSPDRVENIQYF
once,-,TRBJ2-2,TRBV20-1,TGCAGTGCTGGGGACTCTGACTACGCCGGGGAGCTGTTTTTT,CSAGDSDYAGELFF
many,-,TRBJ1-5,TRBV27,TGTGCCTCTTCACGGGGACTCAATCAGCCCCAGCATTTT,CASSRGLNQPQHF
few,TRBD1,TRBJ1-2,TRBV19,TGTGCCAGTTCACCAGGGGGAGTAATGAGCGGCTACACCTTC,CASSPGGVMSGYTF
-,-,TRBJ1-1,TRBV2,TGTGCCAGCAGTGACCAAGAACTGAACACTGAAGCTTTCTTT,CASSDQELNTEAFF
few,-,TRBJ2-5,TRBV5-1,TGCGCCAGCAGACGTGATGGGAACTCGCAGACCCAGTACTTC,CASRRDGNSQTQYF
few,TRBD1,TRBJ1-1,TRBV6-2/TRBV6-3,TGTGCCAGCAGTGACAGGGGAGGGGGTTTCACTGAAGCTTTCTTT,CASSDRGGGFTEAFF
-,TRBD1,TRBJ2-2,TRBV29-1,TGCGGCGCTGACAGGGGGCCAAACACCGCGGAGCTGTTTTTT,CGADRGPNTAELFF
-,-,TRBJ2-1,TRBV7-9,TGTGCCAGCGGCGAATACAGTGAGCAGTTCTTC,CASGEYSEQFF
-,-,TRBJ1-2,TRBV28,TGTGCCAGCAGTTTCGGGATAGGGGTTCGCTACACCTTC,CASSFGIGVRYTF
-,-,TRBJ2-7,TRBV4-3,TGCGCCAGCAGCCAAGATCGGATAGGCGGGAATGAGCAGTACTTC,CASSQDRIGGNEQYF
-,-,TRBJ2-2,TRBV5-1,TGCGCCAGCTCCTACCCCAGGACCGACCGAGGCACCGGGGAGCTGTTTTTT,CASSYPRTDRGTGELFF